Given below is one T cell receptor (beta chain) in context. The antigen is not known. This sample is drawn from a study of blood T cells in healthy people across ages. Notes on the study in general: As age increased, TCR beta diversity per million T cells fell in a roughly linear fashion.

It was with a sample-barcoded 5' primer and a J-beta primer mix that a second PCR of about 6 to 12 cycles was run. A template-switch adaptor with 12 random nucleotides tagged each cDNA molecule. Every sample returned 2.5 million or more CDR3-containing paired-end reads. TCRdb re-analysed the 5' RACE reads in MiXCR, keeping a single row per CDR3 protein. The sample holds about 800,000 distinct CDR3 sequences, roughly 50% seen once. Per-sample yields of isolated PBMCs were at least 6 million. This receptor was identified in a man aged 30-40 years in good health. The material sequenced was blood.

CDR3 nucleotide sequence: TGTGCCACCAGTGTTCCCACCTACGAGCAGTACTTC. Encoded protein: CATSVPTYEQYF. V gene TRBV24-1 combines with J gene TRBJ2-7, with unresolved D. There are 12 residues in the CDR3. Trimming pared 5 bases from V and 2 bases from J, leaving 6 bases between. In germline, CDR1 is KGHDR, CDR2 SFDVKD.